This is a list of T cell receptor beta chains from one sample in a study of CD8 T cells in Susac syndrome. TCRdb independently ran MiXCR on the immunoSEQ multiplex PCR reads; one entry per CDR3 protein. Found here are roughly 150,000 distinct CDR3 sequences, just under 97% of them singletons; the top ten hold 0.14% to 0.15%. The specimen sequenced was CD8+ T cells from PBMCs. These receptors all stem from a human donor with multiple sclerosis. Both conserved end residues are part of each CDR3. The D gene is left open where the match is weak. Expanded clones get a size class; other rows say once, few or many, or leave the size out.

clone size	V gene	J gene	D gene	CDR3 DNA	CDR3 protein
.	TRBV12-3/TRBV12-4	TRBJ2-7	.	TGTGCCAGCAGTTTTGGCAAGGAGCAGTACTTC	CASSFGKEQYF
.	TRBV6-6	TRBJ2-2	.	TGTGCCAGCAGTTACTCGAGACACACCGGGGAGCTGTTTTTT	CASSYSRHTGELFF
.	TRBV29-1	TRBJ2-1	TRBD1	TGCAGCGCCTGGACAGGCGGACTTAATGAGCAGTTCTTC	CSAWTGGLNEQFF
.	TRBV6-5	TRBJ1-1	.	TGTGCCAGCAGTTACGGGGTCGGATACGGCACTGAAGCTTTCTTT	CASSYGVGYGTEAFF
.	TRBV29-1	TRBJ2-5	.	TGCAGCGGGGCCGGCGGGCGAGAGACCCAGTACTTC	CSGAGGRETQYF
.	TRBV20-1	TRBJ2-1	TRBD2	TGCAGTCCCCTAGCGGGGAATTACAATGAGCAGTTCTTC	CSPLAGNYNEQFF
.	TRBV3-1	TRBJ2-1	.	TGTGCCAGCAGCCAAGTTGGTAAGGCCCTTGAACAGTTCTTC	CASSQVGKALEQFF
.	TRBV25-1	TRBJ1-1	.	TGTGCCAGCAGTGGGATACAAGCTTTCTTT	CASSGIQAFF
.	TRBV9	TRBJ2-7	TRBD1	TGTGCCAGCAGCACTGGACAGGGGGCGACCTACGAGCAGTACTTC	CASSTGQGATYEQYF
.	TRBV13	TRBJ1-2	TRBD1	TGTGCCAGCAGTCTCGGGACAGCGGATGGCTACACCTTC	CASSLGTADGYTF
once	TRBV6-1	TRBJ2-3	.	TGTGCCAGCAGTGACGGCGTGGGGGGCCCAGATACGCAGTATTTT	CASSDGVGGPDTQYF
.	TRBV7-6	TRBJ2-1	TRBD2	TGTGCCAGCAGCTTAGAATCCGGGGGGGCTGTGGATGAGCAGTTCTTC	CASSLESGGAVDEQFF
.	TRBV9	TRBJ2-5	TRBD2	TGTGCCAGCAGCGTAGGAGGAGCGGGGGTCTCCCAAGAGACCCAGTACTTC	CASSVGGAGVSQETQYF
.	TRBV7-9	TRBJ2-3	TRBD2	TGTGCCAGCAGCCGACTAGCGGGGGGGCCAGATACGCAGTATTTT	CASSRLAGGPDTQYF
.	TRBV30	TRBJ1-1	TRBD1	TGTGCCTGGAACACCGGACAGGGAACGAAGACTGAAGCTTTCTTT	CAWNTGQGTKTEAFF
.	TRBV13	TRBJ2-1	.	TGTGCCAGCAGCCAGGGTACCTCGGGACGGAAATCGTACAATGAGCAGTTCTTC	CASSQGTSGRKSYNEQFF
.	TRBV6-1	TRBJ1-2	TRBD1	TGTGCCAGCAGTGGGGGGACAGCGCGGGGCTACACCTTC	CASSGGTARGYTF
.	TRBV6-2/TRBV6-3	TRBJ2-7	TRBD2	TGTGCCAGCACCCGGACTAGCGGGGGGTTCGAGCAGTACTTC	CASTRTSGGFEQYF
.	TRBV15	TRBJ1-2	.	TGTGCCACCAGCAGAGATCTCGACGCGGACTATGGCTACACCTTC	CATSRDLDADYGYTF
.	TRBV3-1	TRBJ1-2	TRBD1	TGTGCCAGCAGCGGACAGGGAGCGGGGAGTTATGGCTACACCTTC	CASSGQGAGSYGYTF
once	TRBV9	TRBJ1-3	.	TGTGCCAGCAGCGTAGGGGCACTCGGAAACACCATATATTTT	CASSVGALGNTIYF
.	TRBV29-1	TRBJ2-1	.	TGCAGCGTTCACTCGTTGTACAATGAGCAGTTCTTC	CSVHSLYNEQFF
.	TRBV4-2	TRBJ2-7	.	TGTGCCAGCAGCCAAGACCTCCTTTACGAGCAGTACTTC	CASSQDLLYEQYF
.	TRBV29-1	TRBJ2-3	TRBD1	TGCAGCGTAGATCTACCCGGGACAGGCACTAGCACAGATACGCAGTATTTT	CSVDLPGTGTSTDTQYF
.	TRBV20-1	TRBJ2-7	.	TGCAGTGCTAGAGATCCCGGCCAGCATCTCTCCTACGAGCAGTACTTC	CSARDPGQHLSYEQYF
.	TRBV2	TRBJ2-7	.	TGTGCCAGCAACCCATACAGGGCCTACGAGCAGTACTTC	CASNPYRAYEQYF
.	TRBV15	TRBJ1-5	.	.	CATSILGNQPQHF
.	TRBV19	TRBJ1-2	.	TGTGCCAGTAGTATAGGTAGAGCTAACTATGGCTACACCTTC	CASSIGRANYGYTF
.	TRBV5-4	TRBJ1-5	.	TGTGCCAGCAGCTTGAAGGGATCTGGTCAGCCCCAGCATTTT	CASSLKGSGQPQHF
once	TRBV20-1	TRBJ2-1	.	TGCAGTGCTAGTCCAGCGGGGGACAGCGATGAGCAGTTCTTC	CSASPAGDSDEQFF
.	TRBV9	TRBJ1-1	TRBD1	TGTGCCAGCAGCGTAGCTGGGACAGACACTGAAGCTTTCTTT	CASSVAGTDTEAFF
once	TRBV9	TRBJ2-3	TRBD1	TGTGCCAGCAGCGTAGCATGGGGACAGGGCACAGATACGCAGTATTTT	CASSVAWGQGTDTQYF
.	TRBV2	TRBJ2-1	TRBD2	TGTGCCAGCAGTGCCGGGACTAGTGCTGAGCAGTTCTTC	CASSAGTSAEQFF
.	TRBV2	TRBJ1-5	.	TGTGCCAGCAGTGTTAGGGGGGCTCAGCCCCAGCATTTT	CASSVRGAQPQHF
.	TRBV2	TRBJ1-5	TRBD1	TGTGCCAGCAGTGATCCGGGACAGGGGGCAGGGCAGCCCCAGCATTTT	CASSDPGQGAGQPQHF
.	TRBV14	TRBJ2-1	TRBD2	TGTGCCAGCAGCCAACGTCCCGGGACTAGCGGGGGGACGGAGCAGTTCTTC	CASSQRPGTSGGTEQFF
once	TRBV27	TRBJ1-4	.	TGTGCCAGCAGTTATCAGGGATCGATTGAAAAACTGTTTTTT	CASSYQGSIEKLFF